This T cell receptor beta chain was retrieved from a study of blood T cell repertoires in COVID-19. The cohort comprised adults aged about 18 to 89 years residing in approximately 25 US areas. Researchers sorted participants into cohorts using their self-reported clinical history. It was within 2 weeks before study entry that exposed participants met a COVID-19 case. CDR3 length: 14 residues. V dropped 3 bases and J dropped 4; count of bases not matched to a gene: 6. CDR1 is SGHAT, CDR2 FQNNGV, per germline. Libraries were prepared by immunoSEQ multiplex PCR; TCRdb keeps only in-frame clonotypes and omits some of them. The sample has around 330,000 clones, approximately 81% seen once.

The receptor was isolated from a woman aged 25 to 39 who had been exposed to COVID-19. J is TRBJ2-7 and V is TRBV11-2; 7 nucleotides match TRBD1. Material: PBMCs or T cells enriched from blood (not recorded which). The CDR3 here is CASSLTGSTYEQYF. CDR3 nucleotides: TGTGCCAGCAGCTTGACAGGGTCAACGTACGAGCAGTACTTC.